A single sample is the source of the 14 T cell receptor beta chains below, sequenced in a study of blood T cell repertoires in COVID-19. TCRdb's copy holds only in-frame clones and misses some; the assay was immunoSEQ multiplex PCR. The sample lists about 240,000 clones; 75% to 90% were seen once. The source material was PBMCs or T cells enriched from blood (not recorded which). These TCRs come from a woman aged 35 to 49 with acute COVID-19.

The chain carries TRBV14 and TRBJ2-5, with a weak D call TRBD1 (7 bases). Trimming stripped 4 bases from V and 5 bases from J, with 14 bases between. Germline V gives CDR1 SGHDN, CDR2 FVKESK. CDR3 length: 14 amino acids. For the CDR3, the DNA is TGTGCCAGCAGCCTGCTGTCAGGGGGGGAGACCCAGTACTTC. It specifies CASSLLSGGETQYF. Together with reference TRBV14 and TRBJ2-5, the CDR3 gives the full variable domain: EAGVTQFPSHSVIEKGQTVTLRCDPISGHDNLYWYRRVMGKEIKFLLHFVKESKQDESGMPNNRFLAERTGGTYSTLKVQPAELEDSGVYFCASSLLSGGETQYFGPGTRLLVL.

This chain links TRBV7-3 with TRBJ2-5; 8 bases line up with TRBD1. Per germline, CDR1 SGHTA and CDR2 FQGTGA. CDR3 size: 16 residues. J was trimmed by 5 bases and V by 4 bases; bases with no gene match: 12. For the CDR3, the DNA is TGTGCCAGCAGCTCGGCCCCTGGACAGGGACTGGAGACCCAGTACTTC. It yields the protein CASSSAPGQGLETQYF. Full variable domain (outside the CDR3, taken from reference TRBV7-3 and TRBJ2-5): GAGVSQTPSNKVTEKGKYVELRCDPISGHTALYWYRQSLGQGPEFLIYFQGTGAADDSGLPNDRFFAVRPEGSVSTLKIQRTERGDSAVYLCASSSAPGQGLETQYFGPGTRLLVL.

The chain uses TRBV5-1 and TRBJ2-5, with TRBD2 matching 8 bases. The CDR3 length is 16 residues. Germline lookup yields CDR1 SGHRS and CDR2 YFSETQ. Germline trimming cut 0 bases from V and 7 bases from J; bases unmatched to any gene: 11. The CDR3: CASSLEGGRLPGTQYF. The CDR3 DNA sequence: TGCGCCAGCAGCTTGGAGGGCGGGAGGCTCCCCGGGACCCAGTACTTC.

The chain couples TRBV29-1 to TRBJ1-2; D uncertain. Germline CDR1 and CDR2: SQVTM and ANQGSEA. The CDR3 totals 12 residues. Deletions cut 6 bases from V and 4 bases from J, with 12 bases between. The CDR3 reads CSVPTGSYGYTF. The CDR3 DNA reads as TGCAGCGTCCCGACTGGGAGCTATGGCTACACCTTC. Looking up the rest from reference TRBV29-1 and TRBJ1-2 gives the full variable domain: SAVISQKPSRDICQRGTSLTIQCQVDSQVTMMFWYRQQPGQSLTLIATANQGSEATYESGFVIDKFPISRPNLTFSTLTVSNMSPEDSSIYLCSVPTGSYGYTFGSGTRLTVV.

The chain combines TRBV5-4 with TRBJ2-5; 7 bases fit TRBD2. Germline V gene lookup returns CDR1 SGHNT and CDR2 YYREEE (reference sequence). After removal of 3 bases from V and 5 bases from J, the junction contained 10 bases not matched to a gene. The CDR3 is made up of 15 amino acids. This chain's CDR3 is CASSSRPGGLETQYF. CDR3 DNA sequence: TGTGCCAGCAGCTCCCGGCCGGGAGGTTTGGAGACCCAGTACTTC.

The CDR3 protein is CASSIALGARGNQPQHF. CDR3 bases: TGTGCCAGTAGTATAGCTCTGGGGGCAAGGGGCAATCAGCCCCAGCATTTT. The chain employs TRBV19 and TRBJ1-5; D is perhaps TRBD1 (6 bases). Trimming removed 1 base at V and 2 bases at J, with 15 bases between. The V gene's germline CDR1 is LNHDA and CDR2 SQIVND (reference sequence). There are 17 residues in the CDR3.

The genes are TRBV7-9 and TRBJ1-2; tentative D call: TRBD1 (6 bases). Trimming took 4 bases from V and 5 from J, leaving 14 bases between them. CDR1 and CDR2 (germline): SEHNR, FQNEAQ (reference sequence). The CDR3 runs to 14 residues. This CDR3 reads CASSSEQGRYGYTF. As DNA, the CDR3 is TGTGCCAGCAGCTCGGAACAGGGACGGTATGGCTACACCTTC.

This sequence joins TRBV28 and TRBJ2-7; a weak D match, TRBD1 (6 bases). This CDR3 has 14 amino acids. Per the germline V gene, CDR1 is MDHEN and CDR2 is SYDVKM. The ends were cut back, 6 bases at V and 3 bases at J, with 15 bases in the middle. This chain's CDR3 is CASREQGRGYEQYF. DNA of the CDR3: TGTGCCAGCAGAGAACAGGGAAGGGGCTACGAGCAGTACTTC.

The V and J genes are TRBV10-3 and TRBJ1-2; 7 bases align to TRBD1. Looked up from germline, CDR1 is ENHRY and CDR2 is SYGVKD. Trimming took 11 bases from V and 2 from J; bases not matched to a gene: 2. This CDR3 has 11 amino acids. CDR3 protein: CAYRGNYGYTF. CDR3 sequence (DNA): TGTGCCTACAGGGGCAACTATGGCTACACCTTC.

The chain couples TRBV6-7 to TRBJ2-1, with a weak D call TRBD2 (7 bases). TRBV6-7 carries the ORF label, with uncertain function. V was pared by 2 bases and J by 5 bases, with 25 bases between. The CDR3 has 19 residues. The DNA for the CDR3 is TGTGCCAGCAGTTACACGGCCCGGGCTGTTGAGGGGGGGAACAATGAGCAGTTCTTC. Its translation is CASSYTARAVEGGNNEQFF.

The J gene is TRBJ1-2, the V gene TRBV7-2; D gene ambiguous. With 4 bases removed from V and 12 bases from J, the gap between germline ends came to 18 bases. This CDR3 is 13 amino acids long. CDR1 and CDR2 (germline): SGHTA, FQGNSA. This CDR3 reads CASSSTTARYDTF. In DNA, the CDR3 is TGTGCCAGCAGCTCCACTACGGCCCGATATGACACCTTC.

V and J are TRBV29-1 and TRBJ2-1; no clear D gene. Trimming stripped 1 base from V and 2 bases from J, with 6 bases between. In germline, CDR1 is SQVTM, CDR2 ANQGSEA. The CDR3 covers 13 residues. The CDR3 region is CSVEGVTYNEQFF. Here the CDR3 DNA reads TGCAGCGTTGAAGGTGTAACCTACAATGAGCAGTTCTTC.

The chain joins TRBV14 to TRBJ1-1, with 10 bases identical to TRBD1. Germline V gene data show CDR1 as SGHDN and CDR2 as FVKESK. V shed 5 bases, J shed 3 bases, and the junction held 6 bases outside the gene matches. The CDR3 contains 15 residues. The CDR3 is CASSKRDRGHTEAFF. The CDR3 DNA follows: TGTGCCAGCAGCAAGAGGGACAGGGGCCACACTGAAGCTTTCTTT.

This clone has only one observation. This chain connects TRBV11-3 to TRBJ2-5; TRBD2 matches 13 bases. This CDR3 has 17 amino acids. V trimming: 4 bases; J trimming: 7 bases; junction bases outside the gene matches: 12. Germline V gene data show CDR1 as SGHNT and CDR2 as YENEEA. The CDR3 region has the DNA TGTGCCAGCAGCTCTCTACTAGCGGGAGGGGGAAAGGGGACCCAGTACTTC. Translated, it gives CASSSLLAGGGKGTQYF.